This T cell receptor (beta chain) was recorded in a study of T cell repertoires in cytomegalovirus infection. For the study at large: An indication of both CMV infection and matching HLA type came from public TCR beta signatures. Overall study results and limits: The study identified carriers of CMV plus the relevant HLA from cumulative public TCR beta family frequency. Clonotypes of TCR beta that were HLA-C-restricted and CMV-specific dominated the ex vivo response.

Germline V lookup: CDR1 LNHDA, CDR2 SQIVND (reference sequence). Trimming took 3 bases from V and 6 from J, leaving 10 bases between them. The CDR3 covers 13 residues. This clonotype was seen many times. Its antigen is still unknown. TCRdb re-analysed the reads in MiXCR, keeping a single row per CDR3 protein. The repertoire has about 680,000 distinct CDR3 sequences, roughly 24% of them found once; the top ten carry less than 10%. The chain carries TRBV19 and TRBJ2-3; D remains ambiguous. The specimen sequenced was CD8+ T cells from PBMCs. This receptor was identified in a human donor in good health (CMV status not recorded). Some clones in this sample may be carry-over from other donors' samples. CDR3 protein: CASSMVSGDTQYF. The CDR3 DNA is TGTGCCAGTAGTATGGTCAGTGGGGATACGCAGTATTTT. Full variable domain (outside the CDR3, taken from reference TRBV19 and TRBJ2-3): DGGITQSPKYLFRKEGQNVTLSCEQNLNHDAMYWYRQDPGQGLRLIYYSQIVNDFQKGDIAEGYSVSREKKESFPLTVTSAQKNPTAFYLCASSMVSGDTQYFGPGTRLTVL.